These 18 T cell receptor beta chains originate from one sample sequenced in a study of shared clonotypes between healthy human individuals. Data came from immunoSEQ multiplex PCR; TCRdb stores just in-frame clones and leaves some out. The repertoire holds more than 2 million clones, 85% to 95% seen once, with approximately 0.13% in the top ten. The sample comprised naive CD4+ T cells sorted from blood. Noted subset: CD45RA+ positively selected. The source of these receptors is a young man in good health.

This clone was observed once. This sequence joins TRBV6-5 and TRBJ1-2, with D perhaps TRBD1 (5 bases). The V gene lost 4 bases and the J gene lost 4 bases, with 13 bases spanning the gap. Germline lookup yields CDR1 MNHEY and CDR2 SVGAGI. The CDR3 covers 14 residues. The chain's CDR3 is CASSLWGSPYGYTF. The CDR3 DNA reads TGTGCCAGCAGTTTGTGGGGGTCCCCCTATGGCTACACCTTC.

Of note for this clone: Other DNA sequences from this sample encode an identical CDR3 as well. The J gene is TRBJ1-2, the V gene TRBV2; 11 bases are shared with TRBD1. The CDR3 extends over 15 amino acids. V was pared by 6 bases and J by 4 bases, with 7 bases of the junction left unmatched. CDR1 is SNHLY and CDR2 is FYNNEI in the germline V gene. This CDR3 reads CASRPGTGGGYGYTF. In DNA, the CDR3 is TGTGCCAGCAGGCCAGGGACAGGGGGAGGCTATGGCTACACCTTC.

CDR3 region: CASSSSATNEKLFF. The CDR3 nucleotides read TGTGCCAGCAGCTCGTCAGCAACTAATGAAAAACTGTTTTTT. The V call is TRBV5-4, the J call TRBJ1-4; D not certain. The V and J ends lost 3 bases and 0 bases respectively, with 6 bases between them. CDR1 SGHNT and CDR2 YYREEE come from the germline V gene (reference sequence). This CDR3 has 14 residues.

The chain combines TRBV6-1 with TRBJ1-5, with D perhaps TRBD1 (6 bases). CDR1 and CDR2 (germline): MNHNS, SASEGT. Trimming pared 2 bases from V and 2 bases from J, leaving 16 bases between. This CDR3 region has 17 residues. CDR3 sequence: CASSEMGGAIGNQPQHF. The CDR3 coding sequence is TGTGCCAGCAGTGAAATGGGGGGGGCGATTGGCAATCAGCCCCAGCATTTT.

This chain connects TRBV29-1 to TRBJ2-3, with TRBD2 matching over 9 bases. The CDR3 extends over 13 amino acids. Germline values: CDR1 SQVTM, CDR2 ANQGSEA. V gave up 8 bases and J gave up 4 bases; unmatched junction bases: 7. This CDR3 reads CSTRGGGSDTQYF. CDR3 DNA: TGCAGCACGCGGGGGGGCGGTTCAGATACGCAGTATTTT.

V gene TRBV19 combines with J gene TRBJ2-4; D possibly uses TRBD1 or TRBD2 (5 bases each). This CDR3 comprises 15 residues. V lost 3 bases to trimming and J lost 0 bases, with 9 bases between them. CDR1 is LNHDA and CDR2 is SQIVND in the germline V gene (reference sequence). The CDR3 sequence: CASSIEGLAKNIQYF. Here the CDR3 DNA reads TGTGCCAGTAGTATTGAGGGGCTAGCCAAAAACATTCAGTACTTC. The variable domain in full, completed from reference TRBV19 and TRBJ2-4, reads DGGITQSPKYLFRKEGQNVTLSCEQNLNHDAMYWYRQDPGQGLRLIYYSQIVNDFQKGDIAEGYSVSREKKESFPLTVTSAQKNPTAFYLCASSIEGLAKNIQYFGAGTRLSVL.

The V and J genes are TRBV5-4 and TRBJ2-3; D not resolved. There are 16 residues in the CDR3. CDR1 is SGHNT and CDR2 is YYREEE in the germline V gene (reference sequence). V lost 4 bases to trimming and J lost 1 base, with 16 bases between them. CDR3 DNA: TGTGCCAGCAGCCACATTTCGGGTGCGGGCACAGATACGCAGTATTTT. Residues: CASSHISGAGTDTQYF.

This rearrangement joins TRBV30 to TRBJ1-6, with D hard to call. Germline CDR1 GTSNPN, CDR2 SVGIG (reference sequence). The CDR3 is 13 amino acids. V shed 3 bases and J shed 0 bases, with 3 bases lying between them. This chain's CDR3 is CAWRDSYNSPLHF. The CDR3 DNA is TGTGCCTGGAGGGACTCCTATAATTCACCCCTCCACTTT.

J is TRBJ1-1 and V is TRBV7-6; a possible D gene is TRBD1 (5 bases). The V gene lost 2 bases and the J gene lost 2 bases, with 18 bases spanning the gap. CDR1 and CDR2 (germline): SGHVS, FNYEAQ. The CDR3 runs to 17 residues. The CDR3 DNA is TGTGCCAGCAGCTTACGCAGGGAGTCCCTTAGTAACACTGAAGCTTTCTTT. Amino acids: CASSLRRESLSNTEAFF. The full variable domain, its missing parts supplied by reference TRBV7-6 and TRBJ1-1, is GAGVSQSPRYKVTKRGQDVALRCDPISGHVSLYWYRQALGQGPEFLTYFNYEAQQDKSGLPNDRFSAERPEGSISTLTIQRTEQRDSAMYRCASSLRRESLSNTEAFFGQGTRLTVV.

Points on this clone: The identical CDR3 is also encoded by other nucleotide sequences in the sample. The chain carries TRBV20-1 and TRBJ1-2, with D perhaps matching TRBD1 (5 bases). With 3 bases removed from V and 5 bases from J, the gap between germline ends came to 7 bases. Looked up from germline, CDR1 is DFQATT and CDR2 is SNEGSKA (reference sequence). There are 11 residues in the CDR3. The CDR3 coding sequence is TGCAGTGCTAGGGAGGGGTATGGCTACACCTTC. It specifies CSAREGYGYTF.

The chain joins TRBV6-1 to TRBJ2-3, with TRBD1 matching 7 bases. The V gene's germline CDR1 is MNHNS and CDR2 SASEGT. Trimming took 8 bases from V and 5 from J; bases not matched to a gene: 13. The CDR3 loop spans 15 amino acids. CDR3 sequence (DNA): TGTGCCAGCTGCTTAGACAGGGCGGAGATAGATACGCAGTATTTT. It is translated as CASCLDRAEIDTQYF.

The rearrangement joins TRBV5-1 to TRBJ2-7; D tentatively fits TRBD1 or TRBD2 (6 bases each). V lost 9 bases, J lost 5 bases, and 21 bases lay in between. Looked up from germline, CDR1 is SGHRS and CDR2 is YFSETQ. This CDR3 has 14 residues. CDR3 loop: CATAVRGPGDEQYF. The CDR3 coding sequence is TGCGCCACCGCGGTCAGGGGTCCGGGGGACGAGCAGTACTTC.

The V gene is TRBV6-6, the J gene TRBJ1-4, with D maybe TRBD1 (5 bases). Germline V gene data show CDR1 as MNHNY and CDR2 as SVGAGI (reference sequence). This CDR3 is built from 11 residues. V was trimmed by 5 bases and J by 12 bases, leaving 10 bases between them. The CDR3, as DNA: TGTGCCAGCAGTCCTCAGGGTGAACTGTTTTTT. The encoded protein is CASSPQGELFF.

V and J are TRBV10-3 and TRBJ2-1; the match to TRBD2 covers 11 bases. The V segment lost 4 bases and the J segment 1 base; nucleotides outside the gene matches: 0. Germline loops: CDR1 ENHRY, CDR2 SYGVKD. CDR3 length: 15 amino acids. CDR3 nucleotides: TGTGCCATCAGTGCTAGCGGGGGGTCCTACAATGAGCAGTTCTTC. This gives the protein CAISASGGSYNEQFF.

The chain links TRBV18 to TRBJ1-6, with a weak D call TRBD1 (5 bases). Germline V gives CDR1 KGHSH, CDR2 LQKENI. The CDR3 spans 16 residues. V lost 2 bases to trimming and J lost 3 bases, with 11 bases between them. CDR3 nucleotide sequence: TGTGCCAGCTCACCAGTCGCAGGGCACTATAATTCACCCCTCCACTTT. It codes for CASSPVAGHYNSPLHF.

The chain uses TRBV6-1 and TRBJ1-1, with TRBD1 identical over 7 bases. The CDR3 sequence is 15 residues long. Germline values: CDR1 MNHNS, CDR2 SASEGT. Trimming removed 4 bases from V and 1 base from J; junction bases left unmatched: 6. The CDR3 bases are TGTGCCAGCAGTGCCGAGACAGGGTGGAACACTGAAGCTTTCTTT. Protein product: CASSAETGWNTEAFF.

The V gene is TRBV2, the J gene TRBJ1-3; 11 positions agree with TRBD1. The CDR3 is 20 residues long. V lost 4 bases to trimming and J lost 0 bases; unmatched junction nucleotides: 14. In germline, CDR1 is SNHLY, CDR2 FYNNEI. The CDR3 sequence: CASSGLRTGGQFRSGNTIYF. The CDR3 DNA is TGTGCCAGCAGTGGACTGAGGACAGGGGGCCAGTTTCGCTCTGGAAACACCATATATTTT.

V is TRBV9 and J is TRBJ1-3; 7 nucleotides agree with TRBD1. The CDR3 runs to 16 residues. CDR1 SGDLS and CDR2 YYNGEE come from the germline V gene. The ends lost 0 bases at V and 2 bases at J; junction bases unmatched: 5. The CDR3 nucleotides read TGTGCCAGCAGCGTAGCTTCGGACAGGACTGGAAACACCATATATTTT. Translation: CASSVASDRTGNTIYF.